This T cell receptor beta chain was documented in a study of STAT5B mutations in CD4+ large granular lymphocyte leukemia. Repertoires were generated with immunoSEQ multiplex PCR, while TCRdb's copy carries only in-frame clones and drops some. This repertoire shows about 31,000 clones, approximately 70% found once; its top ten account for 2%. This CDR3 is 14 amino acids long. Per germline, CDR1 SGHVS and CDR2 FNYEAQ. V was pared by 8 bases and J by 0 bases, with 14 bases between. This chain links TRBV7-6 with TRBJ2-7; TRBD2 is a possible D gene (7 bases). The receptor was isolated from a human donor in good health. Material: CD4+ T cells from blood buffy coats. The CDR3 here is CASGGGRGSYEQYF. DNA for the CDR3: TGTGCCAGCGGGGGGGGCAGGGGCTCCTACGAGCAGTACTTC. Looking up the rest from reference TRBV7-6 and TRBJ2-7 gives the full variable domain: GAGVSQSPRYKVTKRGQDVALRCDPISGHVSLYWYRQALGQGPEFLTYFNYEAQQDKSGLPNDRFSAERPEGSISTLTIQRTEQRDSAMYRCASGGGRGSYEQYFGPGTRLTVT.